Reported below is one TCR beta chain. Its antigen is as yet unknown. The sample has other DNA sequences that encode this CDR3 too. This specimen comes from a study of cytomegalovirus exposure and HLA in healthy donors. Study observations and caveats: In a later analysis, HLA-associated TCR beta chains were more clonally expanded than equally common others.

PCR involved 60 Vbeta and 13 Jbeta primers. The method was immunoSEQ multiplex PCR; TCRdb's version includes in-frame clones alone and lacks a portion of them. In the table there are 150,000 to 200,000 clones, 60% to 85% of which are singletons. The CDR3 has 14 amino acids. In germline, CDR1 is SGDLS, CDR2 YYNGEE. V lost 0 bases to trimming and J lost 4 bases, with 9 bases between them. The chain employs TRBV9 and TRBJ2-3; perhaps TRBD2 as D (5 bases). Sequenced material: PBMCs. The TCR was taken from a man aged 40-49 years in good health and CMV-seronegative. CDR3 loop: CASSVGLAPDTQYF. CDR3 DNA: TGTGCCAGCAGCGTAGGCCTAGCCCCAGATACGCAGTATTTT.